Below, 25 T cell receptor beta chains from the same sample are listed, as sequenced in a study of blood T cell repertoires in COVID-19. Assay: immunoSEQ multiplex PCR; the TCRdb copy retains only in-frame clones and omits some. The data hold almost 250,000 clones, with 65% to 90% observed a single time. The sequencing input was PBMCs or T cells enriched from blood (not recorded which). These receptors originate from a woman aged 50 to 65 with acute COVID-19.

V is TRBV30 and J is TRBJ1-1; 7 bases line up with TRBD1. The CDR3 is 15 residues long. Germline trimming cut 1 base from V and 2 bases from J; bases unmatched to any gene: 7. Per germline, CDR1 GTSNPN and CDR2 SVGIG (reference sequence). CDR3 protein: CAWSDPRGFNTEAFF. The CDR3 DNA is TGTGCCTGGAGTGACCCCAGGGGGTTTAACACTGAAGCTTTCTTT.

This clone was detected a few times. The chain uses TRBV18 and TRBJ1-5; a weak D match, TRBD1 (5 bases). Germline V gene data show CDR1 as KGHSH and CDR2 as LQKENI. This CDR3 has 13 amino acids. Trimming left V 6 bases short and J 7 bases short, with 13 bases between. The CDR3 loop is CASSPDSRQPQHF. In DNA, the CDR3 is TGTGCCAGCTCTCCCGACAGTAGGCAGCCCCAGCATTTT.

V is TRBV18 and J is TRBJ1-5; D not certain. CDR1 is KGHSH, CDR2 LQKENI, per germline. V was shortened by 3 bases and J by 4 bases, with 7 bases between the two germline ends. The CDR3 runs to 13 residues. The CDR3 DNA follows: TGTGCCAGCTCACCCCAGAAGAATCAGCCCCAGCATTTT. Its translation: CASSPQKNQPQHF.

The table lists this clone with a count of one. The CDR3 nucleotides are TGTGCCAGTAGTCCAGGCGAGTTGGACACTGAAGCTTTCTTT. Encoded protein: CASSPGELDTEAFF. The rearrangement joins TRBV19 to TRBJ1-1, with D unresolved. This CDR3 region has 14 residues. Germline CDR1 reads LNHDA; CDR2 reads SQIVND (reference sequence). The germline V and J ends were trimmed by 5 bases and 3 bases, with 13 bases remaining between them.

This rearrangement joins TRBV11-2 to TRBJ1-3, with D possibly TRBD1 on 5 matching bases. The CDR3 is made up of 18 amino acids. With 3 bases removed from V and 5 bases from J, the gap between germline ends came to 23 bases. CDR1 SGHAT and CDR2 FQNNGV come from the germline V gene. The CDR3 DNA sequence: TGTGCCAGCAGCTTGAGGTCGGGAGCAGGGCTAACTCGAAACACCATATATTTT. Its protein is CASSLRSGAGLTRNTIYF. Filled out from reference TRBV11-2 and TRBJ1-3, the complete variable domain reads EAGVAQSPRYKIIEKRQSVAFWCNPISGHATLYWYQQILGQGPKLLIQFQNNGVVDDSQLPKDRFSAERLKGVDSTLKIQPAKLEDSAVYLCASSLRSGAGLTRNTIYFGEGSWLTVV.

The CDR3 DNA is TGTGCCAGCAGCCCCCGAGCGGGGCAAGAGACCCAGTACTTC. It is translated as CASSPRAGQETQYF. The V gene is TRBV14, the J gene TRBJ2-5; 7 nucleotides agree with TRBD2. J gave up 2 bases and V 4 bases, and 4 bases lay outside the gene matches. The CDR3 consists of 14 residues. Germline CDR1 and CDR2: SGHDN and FVKESK.

The V and J genes are TRBV6-1 and TRBJ1-2; the D gene is possibly TRBD1 (6 bases). Germline assignment: CDR1 MNHNS and CDR2 SASEGT. V was shortened by 2 bases and J by 3 bases, with 10 bases between the two germline ends. The CDR3 runs 14 residues. The CDR3 DNA is TGTGCCAGCAGTGAAAGGGGGATGGACTATGGCTACACCTTC. The encoded protein is CASSERGMDYGYTF.

This clone was seen more than once but under ten times. This sequence joins TRBV4-3 and TRBJ1-6; D unclear. Trimming cost V 0 bases and J 11 bases, with 8 bases left between them. This CDR3 is 13 amino acids long. Germline loops: CDR1 LGHNA, CDR2 YSLEER. CDR3 in DNA: TGCGCCAGCAGCCAAGAAGGACTACCACCCCTCCACTTT. Translation gives CASSQEGLPPLHF.

The rearrangement links TRBV11-2 to TRBJ2-7; 9 nucleotides agree with TRBD1. Germline V gene lookup returns CDR1 SGHAT and CDR2 FQNNGV. Trimming at V came to 1 base and at J to 2 bases, leaving 3 bases not matched to a gene. The CDR3 extends over 15 amino acids. Here the CDR3 DNA reads TGTGCCAGCAGCTTAGCCTGGGACAGGGCCTACGAGCAGTACTTC. Its protein product is CASSLAWDRAYEQYF.

CDR3 sequence (DNA): TGCGCCAGCAGTGATCCTCGAACTAGCACAGATACGCAGTATTTT. Residues: CASSDPRTSTDTQYF. This sequence joins TRBV10-2 and TRBJ2-3; no clear D. This CDR3 is built from 15 residues. Trimming removed 3 bases at V and 0 bases at J, with 10 bases between. From germline, CDR1 is WSHSY and CDR2 SAAADI.

The genes are TRBV5-4 and TRBJ1-2, with TRBD1 matching 11 bases. The CDR3 covers 15 residues. J gave up 3 bases and V 2 bases, and 3 bases lay outside the gene matches. Germline assignment: CDR1 SGHNT and CDR2 YYREEE (reference sequence). CDR3 residues: CASSFGQGAHYGYTF. As DNA, the CDR3 is TGTGCCAGCAGCTTCGGACAGGGGGCACACTATGGCTACACCTTC.

The chain employs TRBV18 and TRBJ1-5; weak D call: TRBD1 (6 bases). The CDR3 runs to 15 residues. Germline CDR1 reads KGHSH; CDR2 reads LQKENI. V lost 6 bases, J lost 1 base, and 13 bases lay in between. CDR3 region: CASSSQGTSNQPQHF. The CDR3 bases are TGTGCCAGCTCCTCGCAGGGGACGAGCAATCAGCCCCAGCATTTT.

The chain employs TRBV6-4 and TRBJ2-3; a possible D gene is TRBD1 (8 bases). CDR3 length: 16 residues. The germline V and J ends were trimmed by 3 bases and 4 bases, with 17 bases remaining between them. The germline V gene encodes CDR1 MRHNA and CDR2 SNTAGT. Here the CDR3 DNA reads TGTGCCAGCAGTGATTTCGACAGGGGAGGGCCAGATACGCAGTATTTT. Protein sequence: CASSDFDRGGPDTQYF.

The chain employs TRBV7-6 and TRBJ1-3; no firm D call. Germline V gene lookup returns CDR1 SGHVS and CDR2 FNYEAQ. This CDR3 is 15 amino acids long. V was cut by 2 bases and J by 4 bases, with 12 bases left in between. The CDR3 reads CASSLLGDEGNTIYF. For the CDR3, the DNA is TGTGCCAGCAGCTTATTAGGAGACGAAGGAAACACCATATATTTT.

The chain is built from TRBV19 and TRBJ1-1; TRBD1 might be the D (6 bases). Germline loops: CDR1 LNHDA, CDR2 SQIVND (reference sequence). The V and J ends lost 3 bases and 3 bases respectively, with 14 bases between them. The CDR3 is 15 amino acids. The CDR3 is CASSMLGGAYTEAFF. The CDR3 DNA is TGTGCCAGTAGTATGTTAGGGGGGGCGTACACTGAAGCTTTCTTT.

The rearrangement joins TRBV11-2 to TRBJ1-2; D remains unclear. V dropped 5 bases and J dropped 4 bases, with 8 bases sitting between them. CDR1 SGHAT and CDR2 FQNNGV come from the germline V gene. The CDR3 is made up of 12 amino acids. The chain's CDR3 is CASSPRGYGYTF. The CDR3, as DNA: TGTGCCAGCAGCCCCAGAGGCTATGGCTACACCTTC.

The V call is TRBV30, the J call TRBJ1-4; 9 bases are shared with TRBD1. The trim removed 5 bases at V and 8 bases at J, leaving 12 bases unmatched. CDR3 length equals 15 residues. Germline V CDR1 and CDR2: GTSNPN, SVGIG (reference sequence). CDR3 in amino acids: CAWDKPGTGMEKLFF. In DNA, the CDR3 is TGTGCCTGGGATAAGCCGGGGACAGGGATGGAAAAACTGTTTTTT.

The chain employs TRBV6-1 and TRBJ1-3, with D uncertain. V was trimmed by 2 bases and J by 2 bases, leaving 10 bases between them. This CDR3 is 15 amino acids long. The germline gives CDR1 MNHNS, CDR2 SASEGT. The CDR3 sequence is CASSESAEAGNTIYF. For the CDR3, the DNA is TGTGCCAGCAGTGAAAGCGCAGAAGCTGGAAACACCATATATTTT.

The chain carries TRBV2 and TRBJ2-2, with D perhaps TRBD2 (6 bases). Germline assignment: CDR1 SNHLY and CDR2 FYNNEI. With 2 bases removed from V and 5 bases from J, the gap between germline ends came to 12 bases. This CDR3 region has 15 residues. The CDR3, as DNA: TGTGCCAGCAGTGAAACGCGGGGACTTACCGGGGAGCTGTTTTTT. Translating it yields CASSETRGLTGELFF.

The chain couples TRBV7-9 to TRBJ2-7; possible D gene TRBD1, 5 bases. CDR1 and CDR2 from the germline V gene are SEHNR and FQNEAQ (reference sequence). This CDR3 has 16 amino acids. Trimming left V 1 base short and J 5 bases short, with 18 bases between. The CDR3 loop reads CASSLVLVQAVHEQYF. The CDR3 nucleotides read TGTGCCAGCAGCTTAGTCTTAGTACAGGCGGTACACGAGCAGTACTTC.

The rearrangement links TRBV10-3 to TRBJ2-3; 8 bases line up with TRBD1. The ends lost 5 bases at V and 5 bases at J; junction bases unmatched: 6. Per the germline V gene, CDR1 is ENHRY and CDR2 is SYGVKD. The CDR3 sequence is 14 residues long. CDR3: CAISSDRVGDTQYF. The CDR3 DNA reads as TGTGCCATCAGTTCGGACAGGGTTGGAGATACGCAGTATTTT.

This clone has only a few counts. The V and J genes are TRBV30 and TRBJ2-1; weak D call: TRBD1 (6 bases). Germline CDR1 GTSNPN, CDR2 SVGIG (reference sequence). The ends were cut back, 0 bases at V and 7 bases at J, with 19 bases in the middle. CDR3 length: 16 residues. Written as DNA, the CDR3 is TGTGCCTGGAGTGTAGGGCTGGGGGCGTTGGGGAATGAGCAGTTCTTC. It is translated as CAWSVGLGALGNEQFF. Based on the CDR3 plus reference TRBV30 and TRBJ2-1, the full variable domain is SQTIHQWPATLVQPVGSPLSLECTVEGTSNPNLYWYRQAAGRGLQLLFYSVGIGQISSEVPQNLSASRPQDRQFILSSKKLLLSDSGFYLCAWSVGLGALGNEQFFGPGTRLTVL.

The chain joins TRBV7-2 to TRBJ2-1; TRBD2 matches at 11 bases. Germline V CDR1 and CDR2: SGHTA, FQGNSA. V lost 2 bases and J lost 7; bases outside the gene matches: 4. This CDR3 is built from 15 residues. CDR3 sequence reads: CASSLSSGGHNEQFF. The CDR3 region has the DNA TGTGCCAGCAGCTTATCTAGCGGGGGGCATAATGAGCAGTTCTTC.

The chain joins TRBV5-4 to TRBJ2-1, with TRBD1 identical over 8 bases. The length of the CDR3 is 16 residues. V dropped 5 bases and J dropped 4; count of bases not matched to a gene: 11. CDR1 SGHNT and CDR2 YYREEE come from the germline V gene (reference sequence). The DNA for the CDR3 is TGTGCCAGCAGACTCTCCGGACAGGGATTTTACAATGAGCAGTTCTTC. This encodes CASRLSGQGFYNEQFF. The variable domain in full, with the rest retrieved from reference TRBV5-4 and TRBJ2-1, is ETGVTQSPTHLIKTRGQQVTLRCSSQSGHNTVSWYQQALGQGPQFIFQYYREEENGRGNFPPRFSGLQFPNYSSELNVNALELDDSALYLCASRLSGQGFYNEQFFGPGTRLTVL.

The chain carries TRBV30 and TRBJ2-1; 7 bases align to TRBD1. With V trimmed by 2 bases and J by 6 bases, 4 bases remained unmatched. CDR1 and CDR2 from the germline V gene are GTSNPN and SVGIG (reference sequence). The CDR3 is 13 residues long. For the CDR3, the DNA is TGTGCCTGGAGTCTGACAGGGATCAATGAGCAGTTCTTC. Protein product: CAWSLTGINEQFF.